Presented here are 5 T cell receptor beta chains from one specimen sequenced in a study of T cell repertoires in aging, cancer and after chemotherapy. Rearranged V-D-J TRB sequences were amplified with a mixed TRB-A/B primer pool. TCRdb analysed the multiplex PCR reads with MiXCR anew, one entry per CDR3 protein. The repertoire consists of about 6,000 distinct CDR3 sequences, with 30% to 40% occurring once and the leading ten covering around 50%. Amplification of TCR beta used genomic DNA extracted from peripheral blood. Sequenced input: blood. The receptors were sampled from a human donor in good health.

This clonotype qualifies as medium-sized (0.01 to 0.1%). V and J are TRBV19 and TRBJ2-6, with a tentative D call TRBD2 (5 bases). CDR1 LNHDA and CDR2 SQIVND come from the germline V gene (reference sequence). There are 15 residues in the CDR3. Trimming stripped 1 base from V and 1 base from J, with 5 bases between. CDR3: CASSIGRSGANVLTF. Here the CDR3 DNA reads TGTGCCAGTAGTATAGGGAGGTCTGGGGCCAACGTCCTGACTTTC. The whole variable domain, filled in from reference TRBV19 and TRBJ2-6, reads DGGITQSPKYLFRKEGQNVTLSCEQNLNHDAMYWYRQDPGQGLRLIYYSQIVNDFQKGDIAEGYSVSREKKESFPLTVTSAQKNPTAFYLCASSIGRSGANVLTFGAGSRLTVL.

The chain employs TRBV20-1 and TRBJ1-1; D is undetermined. CDR3 size: 15 residues. V shed 6 bases and J shed 0 bases, with 17 bases lying between them. Germline V gene data show CDR1 as DFQATT and CDR2 as SNEGSKA (reference sequence). In DNA, the CDR3 is TGCAGTGCAGGAGAATGGGGTGGTATGAACACTGAAGCTTTCTTT. Its protein product is CSAGEWGGMNTEAFF.

In its sample, this clonotype was seen a few times. This chain uses TRBV7-6 with TRBJ2-3; 11 positions agree with TRBD2. The ends lost 3 bases at V and 7 bases at J; junction bases unmatched: 12. The CDR3 contains 17 residues. Germline-derived CDR1 and CDR2 are SGHVS and FNYEAQ. This CDR3 is CASSFVLGGLAAHTQYF. The CDR3 bases are TGTGCCAGCAGCTTCGTTCTCGGGGGACTAGCGGCCCATACGCAGTATTTT.

The chain couples TRBV6-2 or TRBV6-3 to TRBJ1-6; D ambiguous. The CDR3 extends over 14 amino acids. Trimming removed 4 bases at V and 5 bases at J, with 9 bases between. CDR1 and CDR2 from the germline V gene are MNHEY and SVGEGT. CDR3 sequence reads: CASSSSFHNSPLHF. CDR3 coding DNA: TGTGCCAGCAGTTCCTCCTTTCATAATTCACCCCTCCACTTT.

The table lists this clonotype with a few counts. The J gene is TRBJ2-1, the V gene TRBV18, with D unresolved. The CDR3 spans 14 residues. CDR1 is KGHSH and CDR2 is LQKENI in the germline V gene. V lost 3 bases and J 0 bases, leaving 6 bases between the germline ends. The CDR3 spells CASSPWSSYNEQFF. DNA of the CDR3: TGTGCCAGCTCACCGTGGAGCTCCTACAATGAGCAGTTCTTC. Full variable domain (rest looked up from reference TRBV18 and TRBJ2-1): NAGVMQNPRHLVRRRGQEARLRCSPMKGHSHVYWYRQLPEEGLKFMVYLQKENIIDESGMPKERFSAEFPKEGPSILRIQQVVRGDSAAYFCASSPWSSYNEQFFGPGTRLTVL.